This TCR beta chain was retrieved from a study of technical replicates of blood from a few donors (dated by TCRdb to the late 2010s). The library relied on the immunoSEQ multiplex PCR assay. Entries here come from immuneACCESS through TCRdb and include only in-frame sequences with V and J called. Some clones fail to appear in such tables; in the studies checked, an unresolved V gene covers under half of the shortfall, and the cause of the remainder is unknown. The sample profile shows tens of thousands of clones; 88% of them were found once. Jointly, the top ten make up 4.6% of the sample. In regard to this clone: Its cognate antigen has yet to be identified. Qualities for individual bases were not recorded, and no much larger clone is one base off.

The CDR3 has 14 amino acids, counting the end cysteine and phenylalanine. This entry keeps only the CDR3 DNA: 42 bases, framed from base 1. A distance of 11 bases separates the germline ends of V and J, which lose 4 bases and 3 bases respectively. Via the germline V gene (reference sequence), CDR1 is SGHKS and CDR2 YYEKEE. Recombination linked TRBV5-5 to TRBJ1-5; no confident D gene assignment can be made. This TCR came from a human donor in good health. Some clones in this sample may be carry-over from other donors' samples. Sequencing used PBMCs. The CDR3 protein sequence reads: CASSPIEINQPQHF. The DNA reads TGTGCCAGCAGCCCTATAGAGATCAATCAGCCCCAGCATTTT.